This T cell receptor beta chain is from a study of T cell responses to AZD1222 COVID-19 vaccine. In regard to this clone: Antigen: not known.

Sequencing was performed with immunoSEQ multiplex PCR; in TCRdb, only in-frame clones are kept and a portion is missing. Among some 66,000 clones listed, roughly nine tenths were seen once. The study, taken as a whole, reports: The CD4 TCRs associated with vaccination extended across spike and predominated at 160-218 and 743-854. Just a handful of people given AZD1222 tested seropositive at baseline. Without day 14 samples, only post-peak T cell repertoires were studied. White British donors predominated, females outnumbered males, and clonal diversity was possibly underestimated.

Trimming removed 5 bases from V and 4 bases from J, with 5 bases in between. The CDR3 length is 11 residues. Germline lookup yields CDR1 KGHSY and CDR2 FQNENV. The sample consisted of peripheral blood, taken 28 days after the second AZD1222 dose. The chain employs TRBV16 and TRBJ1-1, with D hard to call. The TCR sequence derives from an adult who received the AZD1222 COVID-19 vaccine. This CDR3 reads CASSRRTEAFF. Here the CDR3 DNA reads TGTGCCAGCAGCAGGCGCACTGAAGCTTTCTTT. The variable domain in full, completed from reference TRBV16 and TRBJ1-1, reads GEEVAQTPKHLVRGEGQKAKLYCAPIKGHSYVFWYQQVLKNEFKFLISFQNENVFDETGMPKERFSAKCLPNSPCSLEIQATKLEDSAVYFCASSRRTEAFFGQGTRLTVV.